Many counts were recorded for the clone carrying this T cell receptor beta chain. The antigen remains unidentified. These data belong to a study of CD8 T cells in ankylosing spondylitis. General study results and limits: Previously reported in reactive arthritis synovial fluid and blood were some of the motif variants. Matched ankylosing spondylitis synovial fluid reportedly contained a significantly enriched population of disease-linked clones. Characteristic, it appeared, of ankylosing spondylitis blood was a TCR beta motif of 7 or 8 highly homologous variants.

The V and J ends lost 1 base and 4 bases respectively, with 11 bases between them. The germline V gene has CDR1 SGHRS and CDR2 YFSETQ. This CDR3 comprises 14 residues. Scientists made TCR beta libraries using quantitative 5'-RACE with molecular barcodes. In TCRdb, the 5' RACE reads were re-called with MiXCR into one record per CDR3 protein. The repertoire consists of some 220,000 distinct CDR3 sequences, with approximately 8.4% occurring once and the leading ten covering 4.5% to 5%. J is TRBJ1-2 and V is TRBV5-1; perhaps TRBD1 as D (5 bases). The sample was blood, either unsorted or a sorted T cell fraction (not recorded which). The sequence was obtained from a female donor with ankylosing spondylitis or in good health (not recorded which). CDR3 DNA: TGCGCCAGCAGCTTGACCGACAGCCTCTATGGCTACACCTTC. This encodes CASSLTDSLYGYTF.